Listed below are T cell receptor beta chains from one sample, sequenced in a study of T cell responses to AZD1222 COVID-19 vaccine. Clones were sequenced by immunoSEQ multiplex PCR, and TCRdb holds only the in-frame ones, with some missing. The repertoire holds 95,000 to 150,000 clones, with around 90% as singletons. The sample consisted of peripheral blood, taken on day 0 of AZD1222 vaccination. The source is an adult in good health. CDR3s include the opening cysteine and the closing phenylalanine or tryptophan. Fields, in order: J gene, D gene, V gene, clone size, CDR3 DNA, CDR3 protein. D genes are given only for firm matches. Clone size, where shown, is once, few, many, or a class for clones that have expanded.

TRBJ2-3 | NA | TRBV7-3 | NA | TGTGCCAGCAGCTTAAGGGGACCAATTAGCACAGATACGCAGTATTTT | CASSLRGPISTDTQYF
TRBJ2-5 | NA | TRBV11-2 | NA | TGTGCCAGCAGCTTAGCTCAGATACAAGAGACCCAGTACTTC | CASSLAQIQETQYF
TRBJ2-1 | TRBD2 | TRBV27 | NA | TGTGCCAGCAGTTACGATCCAGCGGGGGGGCCGAACAATGAGCAGTTCTTC | CASSYDPAGGPNNEQFF
TRBJ1-1 | NA | TRBV3-1/TRBV3-2 | NA | TGTGCCAGCAGCCAATCTGTGGTAGCGGAAGCTTTCTTT | CASSQSVVAEAFF
TRBJ1-3 | NA | TRBV6-5 | NA | TGTGCCAGCAACTCCCGCGGCTCTGGAAACACCATATATTTT | CASNSRGSGNTIYF
TRBJ2-1 | NA | TRBV2 | NA | TGTGCCAGCAGTGAGTACAATGAGCAGTTCTTC | CASSEYNEQFF
TRBJ2-1 | NA | TRBV7-2 | NA | TGTGCCAGCAGCTTAGACCGAAACAATGAGCAGTTCTTC | CASSLDRNNEQFF
TRBJ1-2 | NA | TRBV21-1 | NA | TGTGCCAGCAGCAAAGCGTACAGGGTGGGTGGCTACACCTTC | CASSKAYRVGGYTF
TRBJ2-5 | TRBD2 | TRBV5-4 | NA | TGTGCCAGCAGCGAGTATAGCGGGACGGAGACCCAGTACTTC | CASSEYSGTETQYF
TRBJ2-1 | NA | TRBV13 | NA | TGTGCCAGCAGCTTAGTAGGCCTAGCGAGTTTCTCCTACAATGAGCAGTTCTTC | CASSLVGLASFSYNEQFF
TRBJ2-3 | TRBD2 | TRBV7-9 | NA | TGTGCCAGCAGCCTTGAGCGGGGTAGCACAGATACGCAGTATTTT | CASSLERGSTDTQYF
TRBJ1-5 | TRBD1 | TRBV2 | few | TGTGCCAGCAGGCTGCAGGGGGGTAATCAGCCCCAGCATTTT | CASRLQGGNQPQHF
TRBJ1-5 | NA | TRBV2 | few | TGTGCCAGCAGTGGACAGGTCAATCAGCCCCAGCATTTT | CASSGQVNQPQHF
TRBJ1-5 | TRBD1 | TRBV2 | NA | TGTGCCAGCAGGCCCGGGACAGGGGTAAATCAGCCCCAGCATTTT | CASRPGTGVNQPQHF
TRBJ1-1 | TRBD1 | TRBV19 | NA | TGTGCCAGTAGTATCGACAGGGGCGGCACTGAAGCTTTCTTT | CASSIDRGGTEAFF
TRBJ1-2 | NA | TRBV2 | NA | TGTGCCAGCAGTCCGACCTATGGCTACACCTTC | CASSPTYGYTF
TRBJ2-3 | NA | TRBV3-1/TRBV3-2 | NA | TGTGCCAGCAGCCAAGCCGGCGGCGGACTTAGCACAGATACGCAGTATTTT | CASSQAGGGLSTDTQYF
TRBJ1-5 | NA | TRBV19 | NA | TGTGCCAGTAGTATCCGAGGGGCGCGGGGAAGTCAGCCCCAGCATTTT | CASSIRGARGSQPQHF
TRBJ1-5 | NA | TRBV7-9 | NA | TGTGCCAGCAGCGAGGGGTTTTCTAGCAATCAGCCCCAGCATTTT | CASSEGFSSNQPQHF
TRBJ2-5 | TRBD2 | TRBV7-2 | once | TGTGCCAGCAGCCCTCAGTGGGGGGGGGAGACCCAGTACTTC | CASSPQWGGETQYF
TRBJ2-7 | NA | TRBV12-3/TRBV12-4 | NA | TGTGCCAGCAGGGGGTTGACCTACGAGCAGTACTTC | CASRGLTYEQYF
TRBJ1-6 | NA | TRBV3-1/TRBV3-2 | NA | TGTGCCAGCAGCCAAGCCAGGGACGCACCCCTCCACTTT | CASSQARDAPLHF
TRBJ1-1 | NA | TRBV12-3/TRBV12-4 | once | TGTGCCAGCAGCCCCGGGAACACTGAAGCTTTCTTT | CASSPGNTEAFF